The 20 T cell receptor beta chains in this list originate from one sample, sequenced in a study of cytomegalovirus exposure and HLA in healthy donors. Both 60 Vbeta primers and 13 Jbeta primers went into the PCR. Sequencing was performed with immunoSEQ multiplex PCR; in TCRdb, only in-frame clones are kept and a portion is missing. Here the sample table reports about 46,000 clones. The specimen sequenced was PBMCs. Source of these receptors: a woman between 35 and 50 years old in good health and CMV-seronegative.

This chain connects TRBV7-6 to TRBJ2-1, with D uncertain. The CDR3 length is 14 residues. Germline V gives CDR1 SGHVS, CDR2 FNYEAQ. Between the trimmed V and J ends, which lost 4 bases and 6 bases, there was a span of 13 bases. In DNA, the CDR3 is TGTGCCAGCAGCTCGACATCCCAAGGCAATGAGCAGTTCTTC. This encodes CASSSTSQGNEQFF.

The chain recombines TRBV7-9 with TRBJ2-7, with 9 bases that match TRBD2. This CDR3 has 15 amino acids. CDR1 and CDR2 (germline): SEHNR, FQNEAQ (reference sequence). Trimming removed 1 base from V and 4 bases from J; junction bases left unmatched: 5. The DNA of the CDR3 is TGTGCCAGCAGCTTAGGCGGGGGGGCCGGATACGAGCAGTACTTC. Protein sequence: CASSLGGGAGYEQYF.

This rearrangement joins TRBV4-3 to TRBJ1-1; D ambiguous. V was shortened by 2 bases and J by 5 bases, with 15 bases between the two germline ends. The CDR3 has 15 residues. Germline V gene sequence: CDR1 LGHNA, CDR2 YSLEER. The chain's CDR3 is CASSQSSFVGTEAFF. The CDR3 DNA reads TGCGCCAGCAGCCAAAGCTCATTTGTCGGGACTGAAGCTTTCTTT.

V gene TRBV11-3 combines with J gene TRBJ2-2, with 8 nucleotides matching TRBD2. The junction had 6 bases not matched to a gene; V was cut back by 3 bases and J by 6 bases. The CDR3 extends over 15 amino acids. Germline V gene data show CDR1 as SGHNT and CDR2 as YENEEA. CDR3 coding DNA: TGTGCCAGCAGCTTTGGCGGGAGGTTCGCCGGGGAGCTGTTTTTT. Its protein product is CASSFGGRFAGELFF.

CDR3 DNA: TGTGCCAGCAGCGTGTCCAGGGAGGGGGGATGGGGCTACACCTTC. This encodes CASSVSREGGWGYTF. The chain joins TRBV9 to TRBJ1-2, with D maybe TRBD1 (6 bases). The germline V gene has CDR1 SGDLS and CDR2 YYNGEE. This CDR3 is built from 15 residues. Trimming stripped 2 bases from V and 8 bases from J, with 19 bases between.

The chain recombines TRBV21-1 with TRBJ2-5; the table's D call, TRBD2, was not checked against the DNA. TRBV21-1 is assigned pseudogene status. The CDR3 contains 14 residues. The CDR3 DNA is TGTGCCAGCAGACTAGCGGGAGAGGGGGAGACCCAGTACTTC. The encoded protein is CASRLAGEGETQYF.

This clone is deemed medium-sized by its frequency. The chain carries TRBV2 and TRBJ1-2; 9 bases map to TRBD1. Germline assignment: CDR1 SNHLY and CDR2 FYNNEI. The CDR3 has 12 residues. Unmatched junction bases numbered 5, after V lost 7 bases and J lost 8 bases. In nucleotides, the CDR3 is TGTGCCAGCACCGGGACAGGGCAGGGCTACACCTTC. It yields the protein CASTGTGQGYTF.

The J gene is TRBJ1-1, the V gene TRBV11-3; the D gene is possibly TRBD1 (5 bases). The ends were cut back, 6 bases at V and 3 bases at J, with 17 bases in the middle. The CDR3 totals 15 residues. In germline, CDR1 is SGHNT, CDR2 YENEEA. The CDR3 is CASSAPGRGDTEAFF. The CDR3 DNA is TGTGCCAGCAGTGCTCCGGGACGGGGGGACACTGAAGCTTTCTTT.

V and J are TRBV6-5 and TRBJ2-7; 7 bases fit TRBD1. Germline assignment: CDR1 MNHEY and CDR2 SVGAGI. The CDR3 is made up of 14 amino acids. V shed 2 bases, J shed 5 bases, and the junction held 6 bases outside the gene matches. The CDR3 sequence is CASSYRGQPNEQYF. DNA for the CDR3: TGTGCCAGCAGTTACCGGGGACAGCCAAACGAGCAGTACTTC.

The chain carries TRBV5-1 and TRBJ2-3; 9 bases match TRBD2. Trimming at V came to 0 bases and at J to 4 bases, leaving 3 bases not matched to a gene. This CDR3 is built from 15 residues. Looked up from germline, CDR1 is SGHRS and CDR2 is YFSETQ. CDR3 loop: CASSLGAGGADTQYF. Written as DNA, the CDR3 is TGCGCCAGCAGCTTGGGTGCGGGAGGGGCAGATACGCAGTATTTT.

The chain joins TRBV7-2 to TRBJ2-7; TRBD2 aligns across 7 bases. This CDR3 is built from 17 residues. Germline V gene sequence: CDR1 SGHTA, CDR2 FQGNSA. V trimming: 5 bases; J trimming: 1 base; junction bases outside the gene matches: 14. CDR3 bases: TGTGCCAGCAGCGCTACGAAGGGAGGGTGGGCTTCCTACGAGCAGTACTTC. It translates to CASSATKGGWASYEQYF.

The chain links TRBV28 to TRBJ1-1, with D tentatively TRBD1 (5 bases). There are 13 residues in the CDR3. The V end lost 4 bases, the J end lost 5 bases, and 11 bases lay between the germline ends. The germline gives CDR1 MDHEN, CDR2 SYDVKM. DNA of the CDR3: TGTGCCAGCAGTTCAGGGTATCGGACTGAAGCTTTCTTT. Residues: CASSSGYRTEAFF.

The chain carries TRBV27 and TRBJ2-7; 7 bases are shared with TRBD1. The CDR3 runs 14 residues. The junction had 4 bases not matched to a gene; V was cut back by 2 bases and J by 3 bases. In germline, CDR1 is MNHEY, CDR2 SMNVEV (reference sequence). The CDR3 is CASSLVGQHYEQYF. The CDR3 bases are TGTGCCAGCAGTTTAGTGGGACAGCACTACGAGCAGTACTTC.

Remarks on this clone: Mismatch with germline at one junction end may stem from a read error. The rearrangement joins TRBV2 to TRBJ2-1; 11 bases match TRBD2. This CDR3 is 15 amino acids long. The germline V gene encodes CDR1 SNHLY and CDR2 FYNNEI. The DNA for the CDR3 is TGTGCCAGCAGTCTAGCGGGAGGCTCCGACAATGAGCAGTTCTTC. It yields the protein CASSLAGGSDNEQFF.

The CDR3 region is CASSLNRENQETQYF. DNA of the CDR3: TGTGCCAGCAGCTTAAACAGGGAGAACCAAGAGACCCAGTACTTC. J is TRBJ2-5 and V is TRBV7-9; TRBD1 might be the D (6 bases). Germline CDR1 reads SEHNR; CDR2 reads FQNEAQ (reference sequence). The V end lost 2 bases, the J end lost 0 bases, and 10 bases lay between the germline ends. The CDR3 is 15 residues long.

The chain joins TRBV6-5 to TRBJ2-5; 10 bases are a match to TRBD1. The J segment lost 4 bases and the V segment lost 5 bases, leaving 7 bases of the junction unmatched. This CDR3 is built from 15 residues. Germline-derived CDR1 and CDR2 are MNHEY and SVGAGI. For the CDR3, the DNA is TGTGCCAGCAGTCGGACAGGGGGAGGGTCAGAGACCCAGTACTTC. This codes for CASSRTGGGSETQYF.

The J gene is TRBJ2-2, the V gene TRBV5-1; 9 bases fit TRBD1. The CDR3 has 17 residues. Germline trimming cut 0 bases from V and 5 bases from J; bases unmatched to any gene: 8. In germline, CDR1 is SGHRS, CDR2 YFSETQ. As DNA, the CDR3 is TGCGCCAGCAGCTTGGGAATGGACAGGGGTTTTACCGGGGAGCTGTTTTTT. Translating it yields CASSLGMDRGFTGELFF.

This chain uses TRBV4-2 with TRBJ1-1, with a possible D match to TRBD1 (5 bases). Germline CDR1 and CDR2: LGHNA and YNFKEQ. The V end lost 0 bases, the J end lost 2 bases, and 10 bases lay between the germline ends. The CDR3 totals 15 residues. CDR3 in DNA: TGTGCCAGCAGCCAAGAGACAGACCGAAACACTGAAGCTTTCTTT. This translates into CASSQETDRNTEAFF.

V and J are TRBV28 and TRBJ2-1; D might be TRBD2 (5 bases). The germline V gene encodes CDR1 MDHEN and CDR2 SYDVKM. Trimming pared 2 bases from V and 6 bases from J, leaving 11 bases between. This CDR3 is built from 14 residues. The CDR3 nucleotides read TGTGCCAGCAGTTTAGGCGGGCCGGGCAATGAGCAGTTCTTC. It translates to CASSLGGPGNEQFF.

The CDR3 DNA reads as TGTGCCAGCAGCGAAGGACTAGCGGCTATTTCGCAGTATTTT. Translating gives CASSEGLAAISQYF. The J gene is TRBJ2-3, the V gene TRBV9; 10 bases map to TRBD2. Per the germline V gene, CDR1 is SGDLS and CDR2 is YYNGEE. V shed 3 bases, J shed 10 bases, and the junction held 8 bases outside the gene matches. The CDR3 length is 14 residues.